This is a list of T cell receptor beta chains from one sample in a study of CD8 T cell repertoires and HIV-1 epitope variants. Clones were read by immunoSEQ multiplex PCR, and TCRdb kept only the in-frame ones, dropping some. The sample lists 5,000 to 6,500 clones, 65% to 75% occurring once. No antigen has been identified for these receptors. The sequencing sample was made of cultured CD8+ T cells derived from PBMCs. These receptors came from a male donor with HIV. Both conserved end residues are part of each CDR3. Each record gives: clone size, D gene, J gene, V gene, CDR3 DNA, CDR3 protein. The D gene is left open where the match is weak. For some rows the clone size is stated as once, few or many, or as a class when expanded; others skip it.

clone size: -
D gene: TRBD1
J gene: TRBJ1-4
V gene: TRBV9
CDR3 DNA: TGTGCCAGCAGCTTGGACAGGGCTGCTGAAAAACTGTTTTTT
CDR3 protein: CASSLDRAAEKLFF

clone size: -
D gene: TRBD1
J gene: TRBJ1-2
V gene: TRBV28
CDR3 DNA: TGTGCCAGCAGCGGATTAGAAGACAGGGGGCGAAATGGCTACACCTTC
CDR3 protein: CASSGLEDRGRNGYTF

clone size: -
D gene: -
J gene: TRBJ2-5
V gene: TRBV11-3
CDR3 DNA: TGTGCCAGCAGCTCCACTAGAGGGGGGACCCAGTACTTC
CDR3 protein: CASSSTRGGTQYF

clone size: -
D gene: TRBD2
J gene: TRBJ2-1
V gene: TRBV5-6
CDR3 DNA: TGTGCCAGCAGCTTGGCCGGGGAGGGCCCCTACAATGAGCAGTTCTTC
CDR3 protein: CASSLAGEGPYNEQFF

clone size: -
D gene: TRBD2
J gene: TRBJ2-7
V gene: TRBV9
CDR3 DNA: TGTGCCAGCAGCGTATCGGGAGGGGAGGTGCAGTACTTC
CDR3 protein: CASSVSGGEVQYF

clone size: -
D gene: -
J gene: TRBJ2-2
V gene: TRBV11-2
CDR3 DNA: TGTGCCAGCAGCTTAGAAGCTCCGGGTCCCGCGAGCACCGGGGAGCTGTTTTTT
CDR3 protein: CASSLEAPGPASTGELFF

clone size: -
D gene: -
J gene: TRBJ1-1
V gene: TRBV4-2
CDR3 DNA: TGTGCCAGCAGCCAGCTAGGAGGGACTGAAGCTTTCTTT
CDR3 protein: CASSQLGGTEAFF

clone size: -
D gene: -
J gene: TRBJ2-7
V gene: TRBV6-5
CDR3 DNA: TGTGCCAGCAGTTACTCGGGTCTAGCCCACGAGCAGTACTTC
CDR3 protein: CASSYSGLAHEQYF

clone size: few
D gene: -
J gene: TRBJ1-1
V gene: TRBV27
CDR3 DNA: TGTGCCAGCAGTTTAGGTGGGGGCTATGGTACTGAAGCTTTCTTT
CDR3 protein: CASSLGGGYGTEAFF

clone size: -
D gene: -
J gene: TRBJ2-7
V gene: TRBV7-8
CDR3 DNA: TGTGCCAGCAGCTCATCCTTCGGGGAAGTAAGGAACGAGCAGTACTTC
CDR3 protein: CASSSSFGEVRNEQYF

clone size: once
D gene: -
J gene: TRBJ2-1
V gene: TRBV29-1
CDR3 DNA: TGCAGCGTTGTGTGGTGGGAGAGTACGTTGGCGCCTTACAATGAGCAGTTCTTC
CDR3 protein: CSVVWWESTLAPYNEQFF

clone size: -
D gene: -
J gene: TRBJ2-2
V gene: TRBV7-8
CDR3 DNA: TGTGCCAGCAGCTTAAACCCGGGTGGCGGGGAGCTGTTTTTT
CDR3 protein: CASSLNPGGGELFF

clone size: -
D gene: TRBD2
J gene: TRBJ2-1
V gene: TRBV29-1
CDR3 DNA: TGCAGCGTTGAAGGGGGGCTAGCGGGGAGCTCCTACAATGAGCAGTTCTTC
CDR3 protein: CSVEGGLAGSSYNEQFF

clone size: -
D gene: -
J gene: TRBJ2-1
V gene: TRBV7-9
CDR3 DNA: TGTGCCAGCTTACAGGGAGGTGAGCAGTTCTTC
CDR3 protein: CASLQGGEQFF

clone size: once
D gene: TRBD2
J gene: TRBJ2-1
V gene: TRBV7-8
CDR3 DNA: TGTGCCAGCAGCTCTAGCTTCTGGACTAGCGTAAACAATGAGCAGTTCTTC
CDR3 protein: CASSSSFWTSVNNEQFF

clone size: -
D gene: TRBD1
J gene: TRBJ2-7
V gene: TRBV6-5
CDR3 DNA: TGTGCCAGCAGTTGGTTCGACAGGGGGGGCTACGAGCAGTACTTC
CDR3 protein: CASSWFDRGGYEQYF

clone size: -
D gene: -
J gene: TRBJ2-5
V gene: TRBV29-1
CDR3 DNA: TGCAGCGTTGAAGATCGTAGGGGCACCCAGTACTTC
CDR3 protein: CSVEDRRGTQYF

clone size: -
D gene: -
J gene: TRBJ1-5
V gene: TRBV21-1
CDR3 DNA: TGTGCCAGCAGTTATAGCCTAGCACATTGGCATCATCAGCCCCAGCATTTT
CDR3 protein: CASSYSLAHWHHQPQHF

clone size: few
D gene: -
J gene: TRBJ1-1
V gene: TRBV4-1
CDR3 DNA: TGCGCCAGCAGCCAAGAGGTCCCCTCCCGGGAAGCTTTCTTT
CDR3 protein: CASSQEVPSREAFF

clone size: -
D gene: -
J gene: TRBJ2-3
V gene: TRBV11-2
CDR3 DNA: TGTGCCAGCAGCCCCACCAGGGGTAGCACAGATACGCAGTATTTT
CDR3 protein: CASSPTRGSTDTQYF

clone size: -
D gene: -
J gene: TRBJ2-3
V gene: TRBV4-1
CDR3 DNA: TGCGCCAGCAGCCAAGATTTTCCTACTAGCACAGATACGCAGTATTTT
CDR3 protein: CASSQDFPTSTDTQYF

clone size: once
D gene: -
J gene: TRBJ2-1
V gene: TRBV2
CDR3 DNA: TGTGCCAGCAGGGCCACTAGAGACGGTGAGCAGTTCTTC
CDR3 protein: CASRATRDGEQFF

clone size: few
D gene: TRBD1
J gene: TRBJ2-7
V gene: TRBV19
CDR3 DNA: TGTGCCAGTAGGTCAGCGGGACAGGGCTTCTACGAGCAGTACTTC
CDR3 protein: CASRSAGQGFYEQYF

clone size: -
D gene: -
J gene: TRBJ1-5
V gene: TRBV28
CDR3 DNA: TGTGCCAGCAGTTTGATCTCCGAGAATCAGCCCCAGCATTTT
CDR3 protein: CASSLISENQPQHF

clone size: -
D gene: -
J gene: TRBJ2-4
V gene: TRBV7-3
CDR3 DNA: TGTGCCAGCAGCCCCCAGGGGGGAAACATTCAGTACTTC
CDR3 protein: CASSPQGGNIQYF

clone size: medium-sized
D gene: -
J gene: TRBJ1-6
V gene: TRBV9
CDR3 DNA: TGTGCCAGCAGCCCGCTGGGGGGGCAAGGGAATTCACCCCTCCACTTT
CDR3 protein: CASSPLGGQGNSPLHF

clone size: few
D gene: -
J gene: TRBJ2-7
V gene: TRBV28
CDR3 DNA: TGTGCCAGCAGTTTAGGGGACGGTTCCTACGAGCAGTACTTC
CDR3 protein: CASSLGDGSYEQYF

clone size: -
D gene: TRBD2
J gene: TRBJ2-3
V gene: TRBV6-5
CDR3 DNA: TGTGCCAGCAGTTCCTGGACTAGCGGGGACACAGATACGCAGTATTTT
CDR3 protein: CASSSWTSGDTDTQYF

clone size: -
D gene: -
J gene: TRBJ2-1
V gene: TRBV5-1
CDR3 DNA: TGCGCCAGCAGCTTGGGAGGGGATGAGCAGTTCTTC
CDR3 protein: CASSLGGDEQFF

clone size: -
D gene: -
J gene: TRBJ2-7
V gene: TRBV5-6
CDR3 DNA: TGTGCCAGCAGCTCGGGGTACGAGCAGTACTTC
CDR3 protein: CASSSGYEQYF

clone size: -
D gene: -
J gene: TRBJ2-2
V gene: TRBV5-6
CDR3 DNA: TGTGCCAGCAGCGTCGGGGCCGGGGAGCTGTTTTTT
CDR3 protein: CASSVGAGELFF

clone size: -
D gene: -
J gene: TRBJ2-7
V gene: TRBV4-1
CDR3 DNA: TGCGCCAGCAGCCAAGATTGGGCAGGGGGGTCCTACGAGCAGTACTTC
CDR3 protein: CASSQDWAGGSYEQYF

clone size: once
D gene: TRBD1
J gene: TRBJ1-4
V gene: TRBV10-2
CDR3 DNA: TGCGCCAGCAGGATACAGGGGAATGAAAAACTGTTTTTT
CDR3 protein: CASRIQGNEKLFF

clone size: -
D gene: -
J gene: TRBJ1-2
V gene: TRBV28
CDR3 DNA: TGTGCCAGCAGCCCTACAGGGAACTATGGCTACACCTTC
CDR3 protein: CASSPTGNYGYTF

clone size: hyperexpanded
D gene: TRBD1
J gene: TRBJ1-1
V gene: TRBV28
CDR3 DNA: TGTGCCAGCAGTTCCCCCGGGACAGGGGTGATTTCCACTGAAGCTTTCTTT
CDR3 protein: CASSSPGTGVISTEAFF

clone size: -
D gene: -
J gene: TRBJ2-3
V gene: TRBV5-6
CDR3 DNA: TGTGCCAGCAGCTTACGTCGTCGGGAGAACACAGATACGCAGTATTTT
CDR3 protein: CASSLRRRENTDTQYF

clone size: once
D gene: TRBD2
J gene: TRBJ2-5
V gene: TRBV2
CDR3 DNA: TGTGCCAGCAGTGAAGGCGGGAGGGCTGGAGAGACCCAGTACTTC
CDR3 protein: CASSEGGRAGETQYF

clone size: -
D gene: -
J gene: TRBJ1-1
V gene: TRBV4-3
CDR3 DNA: TGCGCCAGCAGCGACATGAACACTGAAGCTTTCTTT
CDR3 protein: CASSDMNTEAFF

clone size: -
D gene: TRBD2
J gene: TRBJ2-2
V gene: TRBV4-3
CDR3 DNA: TGCGCCAGCAGCCAAGATACTGGCCAGCGGGGGGAAAACACCGGGGAGCTGTTTTTT
CDR3 protein: CASSQDTGQRGENTGELFF

clone size: -
D gene: TRBD2
J gene: TRBJ2-7
V gene: TRBV7-2
CDR3 DNA: TGTGCCAGCAGCCCGATTGGACTAGCGGGAGCTTACGAGCAGTACTTC
CDR3 protein: CASSPIGLAGAYEQYF

clone size: -
D gene: -
J gene: TRBJ1-2
V gene: TRBV27
CDR3 DNA: TGTGCCAGCAGTTTAGAAGGGTTCGGGTATGGCTACACCTTC
CDR3 protein: CASSLEGFGYGYTF

clone size: -
D gene: TRBD2
J gene: TRBJ2-1
V gene: TRBV11-2
CDR3 DNA: TGTGCCAGCAGCTTTCAGCGGGGAGAAGAGCAGTTCTTC
CDR3 protein: CASSFQRGEEQFF

clone size: -
D gene: -
J gene: TRBJ2-7
V gene: TRBV18
CDR3 DNA: TGTGCCAGCTCATTTGTGACAGTCGTTGATGACAAGGACGAAGAGCAGTACTTC
CDR3 protein: CASSFVTVVDDKDEEQYF

clone size: -
D gene: -
J gene: TRBJ2-7
V gene: TRBV2
CDR3 DNA: TGTGCCAGCAGTGAAAGTCGGGCCAGTTTAGAGGAGCAGTACTTC
CDR3 protein: CASSESRASLEEQYF

clone size: -
D gene: TRBD1
J gene: TRBJ2-7
V gene: TRBV7-9
CDR3 DNA: TGTGCCAGCAGCTCCCGAGGACAGGGCCCCTACGAGCAGTACTTC
CDR3 protein: CASSSRGQGPYEQYF

clone size: -
D gene: -
J gene: TRBJ2-3
V gene: TRBV2
CDR3 DNA: TGTGCCAGCACCAGTCCTGGGGTAACAGATACGCAGTATTTT
CDR3 protein: CASTSPGVTDTQYF

clone size: -
D gene: TRBD1
J gene: TRBJ1-3
V gene: TRBV5-7
CDR3 DNA: TGTGCCAGCAGATCTACCGAGGACAGGCAATTTCGAAACACCATATATTTT
CDR3 protein: CASRSTEDRQFRNTIYF

clone size: -
D gene: -
J gene: TRBJ1-4
V gene: TRBV4-2
CDR3 DNA: TGTGCCAGCAGCCAAGGATCACAGGAGGAACTGTTTTTT
CDR3 protein: CASSQGSQEELFF

clone size: -
D gene: TRBD2
J gene: TRBJ2-1
V gene: TRBV5-4
CDR3 DNA: TGTGCCAGCAGCTTCGGGGGGGGCAATGAGCAGTTCTTC
CDR3 protein: CASSFGGGNEQFF

clone size: hyperexpanded
D gene: -
J gene: TRBJ2-7
V gene: TRBV27
CDR3 DNA: TGTGCCAGCAGTTCAGATGTCTCGGCCTACGAGCAGTACTTC
CDR3 protein: CASSSDVSAYEQYF

clone size: -
D gene: TRBD2
J gene: TRBJ2-2
V gene: TRBV7-2
CDR3 DNA: TGTGCCAGCAGCTTAGACTGGCGGGAGAGGCGGGGCGGGGAGCTGTTTTTT
CDR3 protein: CASSLDWRERRGGELFF

clone size: -
D gene: -
J gene: TRBJ1-5
V gene: TRBV4-1
CDR3 DNA: TGCGCCAGCAGCCAAGGTAAAGGGATGTTCCAGCCCCAGCATTTT
CDR3 protein: CASSQGKGMFQPQHF

clone size: -
D gene: -
J gene: TRBJ1-5
V gene: TRBV11-2
CDR3 DNA: TGTGCCAGCAGCCGGGGGTCCAATCAGCCCCAGCATTTT
CDR3 protein: CASSRGSNQPQHF

clone size: -
D gene: TRBD2
J gene: TRBJ2-1
V gene: TRBV5-6
CDR3 DNA: TGTGCCAGCAGCTTGGAGCGGGGGAGCTCCTACAATGAGCAGTTCTTC
CDR3 protein: CASSLERGSSYNEQFF

clone size: few
D gene: -
J gene: TRBJ2-7
V gene: TRBV19
CDR3 DNA: TGTGCCAGTAGTACTAGCGTCTCCTACGAGCAGTACTTC
CDR3 protein: CASSTSVSYEQYF